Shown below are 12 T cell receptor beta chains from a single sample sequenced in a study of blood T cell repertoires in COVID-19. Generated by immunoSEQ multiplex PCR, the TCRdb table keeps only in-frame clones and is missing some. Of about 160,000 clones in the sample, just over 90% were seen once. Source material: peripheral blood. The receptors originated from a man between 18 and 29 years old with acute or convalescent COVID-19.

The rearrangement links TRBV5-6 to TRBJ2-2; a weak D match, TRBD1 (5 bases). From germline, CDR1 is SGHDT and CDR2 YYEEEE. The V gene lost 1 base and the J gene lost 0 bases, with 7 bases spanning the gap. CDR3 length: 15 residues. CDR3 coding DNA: TGTGCCAGCAGCTTGACAGGCACGAACACCGGGGAGCTGTTTTTT. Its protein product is CASSLTGTNTGELFF.

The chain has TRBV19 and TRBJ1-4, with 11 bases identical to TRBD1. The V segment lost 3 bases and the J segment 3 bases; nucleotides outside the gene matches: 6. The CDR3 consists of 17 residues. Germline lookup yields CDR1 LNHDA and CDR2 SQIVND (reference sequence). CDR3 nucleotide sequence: TGTGCCAGTAGTATTCTTTGGGGACAGGGGGCTAATGAAAAACTGTTTTTT. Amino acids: CASSILWGQGANEKLFF.

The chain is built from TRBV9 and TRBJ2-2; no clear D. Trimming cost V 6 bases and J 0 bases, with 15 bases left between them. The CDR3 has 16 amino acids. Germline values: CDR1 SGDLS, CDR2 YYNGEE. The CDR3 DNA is TGTGCCAGCAACTTAAGTCCCCGAGCGAACACCGGGGAGCTGTTTTTT. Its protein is CASNLSPRANTGELFF. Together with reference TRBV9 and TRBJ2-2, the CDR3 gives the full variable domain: DSGVTQTPKHLITATGQRVTLRCSPRSGDLSVYWYQQSLDQGLQFLIQYYNGEERAKGNILERFSAQQFPDLHSELNLSSLELGDSALYFCASNLSPRANTGELFFGEGSRLTVL.

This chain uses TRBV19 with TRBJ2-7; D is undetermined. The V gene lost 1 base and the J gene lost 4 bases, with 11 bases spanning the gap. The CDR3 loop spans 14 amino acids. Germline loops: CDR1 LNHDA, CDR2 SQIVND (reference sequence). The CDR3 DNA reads TGTGCCAGTAGTATAGGACCCCCGAGGTACGAGCAGTACTTC. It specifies CASSIGPPRYEQYF.

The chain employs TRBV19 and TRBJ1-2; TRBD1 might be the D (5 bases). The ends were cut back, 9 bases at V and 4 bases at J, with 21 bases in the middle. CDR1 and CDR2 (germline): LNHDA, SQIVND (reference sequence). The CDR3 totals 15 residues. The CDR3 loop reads CASSQEGTIGYGYTF. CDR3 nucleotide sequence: TGTGCCAGCTCCCAGGAGGGGACCATTGGCTATGGCTACACCTTC.

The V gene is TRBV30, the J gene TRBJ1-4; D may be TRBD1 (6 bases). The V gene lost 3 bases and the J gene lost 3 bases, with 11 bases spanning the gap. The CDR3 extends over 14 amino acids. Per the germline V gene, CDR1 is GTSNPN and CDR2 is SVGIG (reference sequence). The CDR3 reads CAWRTGVPNEKLFF. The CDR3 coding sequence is TGTGCCTGGAGGACAGGCGTTCCTAATGAAAAACTGTTTTTT. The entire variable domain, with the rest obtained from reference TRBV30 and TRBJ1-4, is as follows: SQTIHQWPATLVQPVGSPLSLECTVEGTSNPNLYWYRQAAGRGLQLLFYSVGIGQISSEVPQNLSASRPQDRQFILSSKKLLLSDSGFYLCAWRTGVPNEKLFFGSGTQLSVL.

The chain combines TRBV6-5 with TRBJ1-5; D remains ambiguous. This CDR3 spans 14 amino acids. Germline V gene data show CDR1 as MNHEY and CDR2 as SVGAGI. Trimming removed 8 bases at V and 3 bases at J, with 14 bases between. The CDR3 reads CASVFDGDNQPQHF. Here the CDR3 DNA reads TGTGCCAGCGTATTTGACGGAGACAATCAGCCCCAGCATTTT.

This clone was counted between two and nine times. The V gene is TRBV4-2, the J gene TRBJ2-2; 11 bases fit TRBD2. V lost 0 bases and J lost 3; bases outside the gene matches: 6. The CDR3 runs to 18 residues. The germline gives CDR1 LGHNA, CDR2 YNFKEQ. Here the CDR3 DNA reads TGTGCCAGCAGCCAAGAGCAGGGACTAGCGGCATACACCGGGGAGCTGTTTTTT. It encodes CASSQEQGLAAYTGELFF.

CDR3 protein: CASKVEGPSNQPQHF. The DNA for the CDR3 is TGTGCCAGCAAAGTGGAGGGGCCGAGCAATCAGCCCCAGCATTTT. V usage is TRBV27 and J usage is TRBJ1-5, with D tentatively TRBD1 (5 bases). V was shortened by 7 bases and J by 1 base, with 14 bases between the two germline ends. This CDR3 is built from 15 residues. Germline V gene lookup returns CDR1 MNHEY and CDR2 SMNVEV (reference sequence).

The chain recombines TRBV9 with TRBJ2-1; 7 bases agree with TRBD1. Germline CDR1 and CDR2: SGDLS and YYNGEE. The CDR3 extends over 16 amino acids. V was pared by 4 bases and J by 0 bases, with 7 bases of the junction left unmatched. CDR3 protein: CASSKDRVSSYNEQFF. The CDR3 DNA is TGTGCCAGCAGCAAAGACAGGGTCAGCTCCTACAATGAGCAGTTCTTC.

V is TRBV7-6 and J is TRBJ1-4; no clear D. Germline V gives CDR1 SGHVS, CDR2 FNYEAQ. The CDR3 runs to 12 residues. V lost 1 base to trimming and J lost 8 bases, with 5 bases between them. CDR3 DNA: TGTGCCAGCAGCTTAGGAGGGGAAAAACTGTTTTTT. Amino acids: CASSLGGEKLFF. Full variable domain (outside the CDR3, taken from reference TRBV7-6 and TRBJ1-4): GAGVSQSPRYKVTKRGQDVALRCDPISGHVSLYWYRQALGQGPEFLTYFNYEAQQDKSGLPNDRFSAERPEGSISTLTIQRTEQRDSAMYRCASSLGGEKLFFGSGTQLSVL.

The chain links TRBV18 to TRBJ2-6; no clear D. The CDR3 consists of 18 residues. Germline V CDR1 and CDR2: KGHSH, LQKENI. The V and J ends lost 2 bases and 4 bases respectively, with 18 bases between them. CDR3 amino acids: CASSPFEVSLSGANVLTF. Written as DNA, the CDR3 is TGTGCCAGCTCACCATTTGAGGTCTCACTGTCAGGGGCCAACGTCCTGACTTTC.